What follows are 15 T cell receptor beta chains derived from one specimen sequenced in a study of sequential checkpoint blockade in melanoma. Noted treatment: randomized to nivolumab then ipilimumab (arm A) or the reverse (arm B). Assay used: immunoSEQ multiplex PCR; TCRdb lists only in-frame clones, some missing. The data show under 6,500 clones, with 25% to 30% seen just once and roughly 20% held by the top ten. The sequencing used tumor tissue (inferred from file names), collected from a patient given nivolumab and ipilimumab in sequence. These receptor sequences come from a human donor with melanoma.

The chain employs TRBV11-3 and TRBJ2-7; 7 bases agree with TRBD2. The CDR3 spans 16 residues. The V gene end was trimmed by 4 bases and the J gene end by 5 bases; junction bases not matched to a gene: 14. Germline CDR1 and CDR2: SGHNT and YENEEA. Here the CDR3 reads CASSYRPGGLLHEQYF. In nucleotides, the CDR3 is TGTGCCAGCAGCTACCGACCGGGAGGTTTACTCCACGAGCAGTACTTC. Full variable domain (outside the CDR3, taken from reference TRBV11-3 and TRBJ2-7): EAGVVQSPRYKIIEKKQPVAFWCNPISGHNTLYWYLQNLGQGPELLIRYENEEAVDDSQLPKDRFSAERLKGVDSTLKIQPAELGDSAVYLCASSYRPGGLLHEQYFGPGTRLTVT.

The chain carries TRBV5-1 and TRBJ2-2; weak D call: TRBD1 (6 bases). CDR3 length: 14 residues. Germline V gene data show CDR1 as SGHRS and CDR2 as YFSETQ. Trimming left V 4 bases short and J 2 bases short, with 9 bases between. The CDR3 is CASSQDSNTGELFF. The CDR3 coding sequence is TGCGCCAGCAGCCAGGACAGTAACACCGGGGAGCTGTTTTTT.

This clone was found a few times. CDR3 sequence (DNA): TGTGCCAGCAGCTTAGAGGGGACTAGCGGGAGATTCTACAATGAGCAGTTCTTC. Its translation is CASSLEGTSGRFYNEQFF. The V call is TRBV11-3, the J call TRBJ2-1; 14 positions agree with TRBD2. CDR1 and CDR2 (germline): SGHNT, YENEEA. V lost 0 bases, J lost 3 bases, and 4 bases stayed unmatched. The CDR3 consists of 18 residues.

V is TRBV6-8 and J is TRBJ1-2; 7 bases align to TRBD1. Germline V CDR1 and CDR2: MNHGY, SAAAGT. Germline trimming cut 7 bases from V and 4 bases from J; bases unmatched to any gene: 9. This CDR3 is 14 amino acids long. In nucleotides, the CDR3 is TGTGCCAGCACCGCGACGACAGGGCCCTATGGCTACACCTTC. Protein: CASTATTGPYGYTF.

This clone was detected only a few times. The chain combines TRBV5-1 with TRBJ2-6; 9 bases fit TRBD2. Germline V gene data show CDR1 as SGHRS and CDR2 as YFSETQ. V shed 3 bases and J 1 base; nucleotides not matched to a gene: 8. The CDR3 runs to 18 residues. CDR3 sequence: CASSWGAGGTSGANVLTF. The CDR3 DNA reads as TGCGCCAGCAGCTGGGGAGCGGGAGGTACTTCTGGGGCCAACGTCCTGACTTTC.

The chain combines TRBV5-1 with TRBJ1-1; TRBD1 might be the D (5 bases). V was cut by 4 bases and J by 3 bases, with 13 bases left in between. This CDR3 is 14 amino acids long. The germline gives CDR1 SGHRS, CDR2 YFSETQ. In DNA, the CDR3 is TGCGCCAGCAGCCGGGGGGACGGATACACTGAAGCTTTCTTT. It yields the protein CASSRGDGYTEAFF.

This clone was counted a few times. V is TRBV21-1 and J is TRBJ1-2; whether TRBD1, the table's D call, matches the DNA was not checked. TRBV21-1 is a pseudogene locus. This CDR3 spans 14 amino acids. The CDR3 DNA reads TGTGCCAGCACAGGGACAGGGACTCCATATGGCTACACCTTC. Its translation is CASTGTGTPYGYTF.

This clone has just a few counts. The chain has TRBV18 and TRBJ1-1; D gene uncertain. The CDR3 totals 14 residues. Germline CDR1 reads KGHSH; CDR2 reads LQKENI. Deletions cut 4 bases from V and 0 bases from J, with 9 bases between. CDR3 protein: CASSLNELNTEAFF. CDR3 in DNA: TGTGCCAGCTCACTGAATGAATTGAACACTGAAGCTTTCTTT.

The chain is built from TRBV5-1 and TRBJ2-7; the D gene could be TRBD1 or TRBD2 (5 bases each). The ends were cut back, 4 bases at V and 6 bases at J, with 17 bases in the middle. The CDR3 length is 14 residues. Per the germline V gene, CDR1 is SGHRS and CDR2 is YFSETQ. In DNA, the CDR3 is TGCGCCAGCAGCCCTCGTATGGGGGATGGCGAGCAGTACTTC. Protein: CASSPRMGDGEQYF. Based on the CDR3 plus reference TRBV5-1 and TRBJ2-7, the full variable domain is KAGVTQTPRYLIKTRGQQVTLSCSPISGHRSVSWYQQTPGQGLQFLFEYFSETQRNKGNFPGRFSGRQFSNSRSEMNVSTLELGDSALYLCASSPRMGDGEQYFGPGTRLTVT.

V and J are TRBV30 and TRBJ2-7; perhaps TRBD1 as D (6 bases). CDR3 length: 12 amino acids. The V end was cut by 5 bases, the J end by 6 bases, with 14 bases between. Germline lookup yields CDR1 GTSNPN and CDR2 SVGIG (reference sequence). The CDR3 region has the DNA TGTGCCTGGGGGACATTTTCTACCGAGCAGTACTTC. As protein: CAWGTFSTEQYF.

This clone was detected only a few times. J is TRBJ2-3 and V is TRBV6-8; 10 nucleotides agree with TRBD1. CDR3 length: 17 amino acids. The germline gives CDR1 MNHGY, CDR2 SAAAGT. With 5 bases clipped from V and 2 bases from J, the junction kept 10 bases outside the gene matches. The CDR3: CASSRDPTGGYTDTQYF. In nucleotides, the CDR3 is TGTGCCAGCAGTCGGGACCCGACAGGGGGCTACACAGATACGCAGTATTTT.

This rearrangement joins TRBV19 to TRBJ1-5; D is unclear. Germline CDR1 LNHDA, CDR2 SQIVND (reference sequence). Trimming removed 3 bases from V and 7 bases from J, with 16 bases in between. The CDR3 consists of 15 residues. The CDR3 bases are TGTGCCAGTAGTATCTCTCCAGGCTTCAGGCAGCCCCAGCATTTT. Protein product: CASSISPGFRQPQHF.

The genes are TRBV9 and TRBJ1-1, with D perhaps matching TRBD1 (6 bases). The CDR3 is made up of 17 amino acids. Trimming took off 5 bases at V and 1 base at J, with 21 bases between the two ends. Germline values: CDR1 SGDLS, CDR2 YYNGEE. The CDR3 loop reads CASSAGPGVTGNTEAFF. As DNA, the CDR3 is TGTGCCAGCAGTGCCGGGCCAGGGGTGACGGGGAACACTGAAGCTTTCTTT.

This clone was observed a few times. The J gene is TRBJ1-2, the V gene TRBV11-3, with TRBD1 matching 8 bases. V lost 3 bases and J lost 4; bases outside the gene matches: 4. The CDR3 consists of 14 residues. The germline CDR1 and CDR2 sequences are SGHNT and YENEEA. DNA of the CDR3: TGTGCCAGCAGCTTGGGGACAGGCGGCTATGGCTACACCTTC. Amino acids: CASSLGTGGYGYTF.

This clone was seen repeatedly, ten times or more. This chain links TRBV11-3 with TRBJ2-5; 11 nucleotides agree with TRBD2. The V segment lost 0 bases and the J segment 5 bases; nucleotides outside the gene matches: 5. The CDR3 sequence is 16 residues long. Germline CDR1 reads SGHNT; CDR2 reads YENEEA. In DNA, the CDR3 is TGTGCCAGCAGCTTAGATGCTAGCGGGGGGAGGGAGACCCAGTACTTC. Its protein is CASSLDASGGRETQYF.